This TCR beta chain was profiled in a study of cytomegalovirus exposure and HLA in healthy donors. General study points: There was a cluster of highly shared sequence variants that was likely a sequencing artifact. HLA allele associations emerged for 16,951 TCR beta sequences in a later analysis, at 0.05 false discovery rate. CMV antigen specificity was confirmed in vitro for a few CMV-associated chains.

CDR1 and CDR2 from the germline V gene are MNHNS and SASEGT. Trimming removed 6 bases from V and 0 bases from J, with 8 bases in between. CDR3 length equals 13 residues. About this clone: Its antigen is not identified.

In the PCR, 60 Vbeta and 13 Jbeta primers were used. Assay used: immunoSEQ multiplex PCR; TCRdb lists only in-frame clones, some missing. This table holds about 110,000 clones, around 80% found once. V gene TRBV6-1 combines with J gene TRBJ2-5; TRBD1 is a possible D gene (6 bases). The sequenced sample was PBMCs. This sequence originates from a man aged 35-49 years in good health and CMV-seronegative. The DNA for the CDR3 is TGTGCCAGCAGGGACAGAAACCAAGAGACCCAGTACTTC. Encoded protein: CASRDRNQETQYF.